The next 30 T cell receptor beta chains were all read from a single sample in a study of beta chain features in type 1 diabetes. Study results and caveats: People with Type 1 diabetes carried modestly yet significantly shorter TCRB CDR3s in all four CD4+ subsets.

TCRB transcripts that were expressed got sequenced, as all of the isolated RNA had been reverse transcribed. TCRdb's copy holds only in-frame clones and misses some; the assay was immunoSEQ multiplex PCR. Of around 160,000 clones listed, 6.5% to 10% are singletons. The antigens these receptors bind are not known. Sequencing was performed on central memory CD4+ T cells from blood. These receptors originate from a woman under 30 with type 1 diabetes.

The chain links TRBV6-1 to TRBJ2-5; no clear D. V lost 3 bases and J 5 bases, leaving 7 bases between the germline ends. There are 12 residues in the CDR3. Germline CDR1 MNHNS, CDR2 SASEGT. CDR3 nucleotides: TGTGCCAGCAGTGAGTTGAGGGAGACCCAGTACTTC. Translating gives CASSELRETQYF.

This clone has a handful of counts. The chain has TRBV7-9 and TRBJ2-7; a possible D gene is TRBD1 (6 bases). The length of the CDR3 is 17 residues. Germline V CDR1 and CDR2: SEHNR, FQNEAQ (reference sequence). V lost 5 bases, J lost 2 bases, and 22 bases lay in between. Here the CDR3 DNA reads TGTGCCAGCAGCCCCGTCCGTGGGGGCCGAGTTACCTACGAGCAGTACTTC. Its protein product is CASSPVRGGRVTYEQYF.

The chain carries TRBV5-6 and TRBJ2-1, with 11 bases aligning to TRBD2. This CDR3 region has 15 residues. Trimming at V came to 4 bases and at J to 7 bases, leaving 7 bases not matched to a gene. Germline V CDR1 and CDR2: SGHDT, YYEEEE. For the CDR3, the DNA is TGTGCCAGCAGCCTGGGACTAGCGGAGGCGAATGAGCAGTTCTTC. It is translated as CASSLGLAEANEQFF.

The chain recombines TRBV30 with TRBJ2-5, with TRBD2 matching 9 bases. This CDR3 spans 14 amino acids. Germline CDR1 GTSNPN, CDR2 SVGIG (reference sequence). The V segment lost 5 bases and the J segment 5 bases; nucleotides outside the gene matches: 9. In DNA form, the CDR3 reads TGTGCCTGGGGTAGCGGGAGCACGGGGGAGACCCAGTACTTC. It encodes CAWGSGSTGETQYF.

This clone occurred a few times. The J gene is TRBJ1-5, the V gene TRBV29-1; no clear D gene. The CDR3 has 13 residues. The ends were cut back, 4 bases at V and 1 base at J, with 8 bases in the middle. CDR1 and CDR2 (germline): SQVTM, ANQGSEA. The DNA for the CDR3 is TGCAGCGTTGCGGGGTCAAGCAATCAGCCCCAGCATTTT. This codes for CSVAGSSNQPQHF.

The rearrangement uses TRBV2 and TRBJ2-4; 14 bases are shared with TRBD2. This CDR3 has 16 amino acids. The junction had 7 bases not matched to a gene; V was cut back by 6 bases and J by 6 bases. Per germline, CDR1 SNHLY and CDR2 FYNNEI. The CDR3 bases are TGTGCCAGCAGGGGGGGACTAGCGGGGGAGAGAAACATTCAGTACTTC. Its translation: CASRGGLAGERNIQYF.

In this sample, this clone turned up many times. The chain uses TRBV7-6 and TRBJ1-5; possible D gene TRBD1, 5 bases. The CDR3 loop spans 15 amino acids. Germline V gives CDR1 SGHVS, CDR2 FNYEAQ. Trimming pared 1 base from V and 2 bases from J, leaving 9 bases between. CDR3 nucleotides: TGTGCCAGCAGCTTAGGACAGAGCGGCAATCAGCCCCAGCATTTT. Translation: CASSLGQSGNQPQHF.

This clone has a handful of counts. The chain is built from TRBV28 and TRBJ2-4, with D possibly TRBD1 on 5 matching bases. The CDR3 covers 14 residues. CDR1 and CDR2 from the germline V gene are MDHEN and SYDVKM. The V end was cut by 3 bases, the J end by 6 bases, with 12 bases between. CDR3 in amino acids: CASSFPAGINIQYF. In nucleotides, the CDR3 is TGTGCCAGCAGTTTCCCGGCAGGGATAAACATTCAGTACTTC.

J is TRBJ2-1 and V is TRBV9; 14 bases line up with TRBD2. J gave up 12 bases and V 2 bases, and 7 bases lay outside the gene matches. CDR1 SGDLS and CDR2 YYNGEE come from the germline V gene. CDR3 length: 15 residues. CDR3 sequence: CASSVGGLAGVGQFF. The CDR3 DNA sequence: TGTGCCAGCAGCGTGGGGGGACTAGCGGGAGTAGGGCAGTTCTTC.

Only a few counts were recorded for this clone. This chain connects TRBV7-9 to TRBJ1-1, with D possibly matching TRBD1 (5 bases). The germline gives CDR1 SEHNR, CDR2 FQNEAQ (reference sequence). The CDR3 loop spans 13 amino acids. With 5 bases removed from V and 4 bases from J, the gap between germline ends came to 11 bases. The CDR3 DNA sequence: TGTGCCAGCAGCCACGGGGGAAGCACTGAAGCTTTCTTT. Amino acid sequence: CASSHGGSTEAFF.

This clone has only a few counts. Within the sample, other DNA sequences also encode this same CDR3. The V and J genes are TRBV5-1 and TRBJ1-2; D is undetermined. This CDR3 comprises 13 residues. Trimming left V 0 bases short and J 3 bases short, with 6 bases between. Per germline, CDR1 SGHRS and CDR2 YFSETQ. The CDR3 is CASSLAGDYGYTF. The CDR3 DNA reads TGCGCCAGCAGCTTGGCCGGAGACTATGGCTACACCTTC.

This clone has just one count. This chain uses TRBV28 with TRBJ2-2; 12 nucleotides agree with TRBD2. CDR1 and CDR2 from the germline V gene are MDHEN and SYDVKM. The V segment lost 4 bases and the J segment 4 bases; nucleotides outside the gene matches: 4. The CDR3 is 16 residues long. The CDR3 DNA reads as TGTGCCAGCAGTTCCCCGGGACTAGCGGGCACCGGGGAGCTGTTTTTT. Translated: CASSSPGLAGTGELFF. Looking up the rest from reference TRBV28 and TRBJ2-2 gives the full variable domain: DVKVTQSSRYLVKRTGEKVFLECVQDMDHENMFWYRQDPGLGLRLIYFSYDVKMKEKGDIPEGYSVSREKKERFSLILESASTNQTSMYLCASSSPGLAGTGELFFGEGSRLTVL.

There are a few counts of this clone. The chain employs TRBV6-1 and TRBJ2-4, with a weak D call TRBD2 (5 bases). The germline gives CDR1 MNHNS, CDR2 SASEGT. This CDR3 contains 12 residues. V lost 10 bases and J 2 bases, leaving 9 bases between the germline ends. The CDR3 region is CAISGSKNIQYF. CDR3 in DNA: TGTGCCATCTCGGGGTCCAAAAACATTCAGTACTTC.

This clone occurred a few times. The chain has TRBV21-1 and TRBJ2-7; no check of the table's D call, TRBD1, against the DNA was made. TRBV21-1 is assigned pseudogene status. The CDR3 is 15 amino acids. CDR3 in DNA: TGTGCCAGCAGCAAAGCTCGGGGACACCGTTACGAGCAGTACTTC. Translating gives CASSKARGHRYEQYF.

This clone was seen more than once but under ten times. The rearrangement links TRBV6-5 to TRBJ2-1, with TRBD2 matching 12 bases. V was clipped by 6 bases and J by 6 bases; unmatched bases: 6. Germline V lookup: CDR1 MNHEY, CDR2 SVGAGI. The CDR3 covers 15 residues. The CDR3 loop is CASRLAGGPSNEQFF. The CDR3 nucleotides read TGTGCCAGCAGGCTAGCGGGGGGGCCTTCCAATGAGCAGTTCTTC.

The chain couples TRBV7-2 to TRBJ2-1, with TRBD2 identical over 11 bases. J lost 10 bases, V lost 3 bases, and 2 bases had no gene match. The CDR3 runs 13 residues. Germline V CDR1 and CDR2: SGHTA, FQGNSA. CDR3 bases: TGTGCCAGCAGCTTCCTAGCGGGGGGCGAGCAGTTCTTC. It translates to CASSFLAGGEQFF. Full variable domain (missing parts from reference TRBV7-2 and TRBJ2-1): GAGVSQSPSNKVTEKGKDVELRCDPISGHTALYWYRQSLGQGLEFLIYFQGNSAPDKSGLPSDRFSAERTGGSVSTLTIQRTQQEDSAVYLCASSFLAGGEQFFGPGTRLTVL.

The sample holds a few counts of this clone. In the same sample, other DNA sequences code for this CDR3. The J gene is TRBJ2-2, the V gene TRBV20-1; D might be TRBD2 (5 bases). Trimming cost V 6 bases and J 8 bases, with 10 bases left between them. The CDR3 totals 11 residues. Germline loops: CDR1 DFQATT, CDR2 SNEGSKA (reference sequence). CDR3 in amino acids: CSAAPGGELFF. CDR3 sequence (DNA): TGCAGTGCAGCTCCGGGGGGGGAGCTGTTTTTT.

This clone has just a few counts. The V and J genes are TRBV7-2 and TRBJ2-5, with TRBD2 as a possible D gene (7 bases). V lost 3 bases, J lost 4 bases, and 15 bases lay in between. The CDR3 spans 15 residues. CDR1 SGHTA and CDR2 FQGNSA come from the germline V gene. The CDR3 DNA is TGTGCCAGCAGCTTGAGGGGGGGGATATTAGAGACCCAGTACTTC. It yields the protein CASSLRGGILETQYF.

Only a few counts were recorded for this clone. The chain joins TRBV30 to TRBJ1-1, with TRBD1 as a possible D gene (5 bases). The CDR3 has 13 residues. Trimming cost V 1 base and J 10 bases, with 16 bases left between them. Germline assignment: CDR1 GTSNPN and CDR2 SVGIG (reference sequence). The CDR3 DNA follows: TGTGCCTGGAGTGCCCCGGGGGGGTTTGTAGCTTTCTTT. As protein: CAWSAPGGFVAFF.

J is TRBJ1-5 and V is TRBV6-6; D possibly corresponds to TRBD1 (6 bases). Germline V lookup: CDR1 MNHNY, CDR2 SVGAGI (reference sequence). The germline V and J ends were trimmed by 5 bases and 6 bases, with 11 bases remaining between them. This CDR3 spans 13 amino acids. Here the CDR3 reads CASSDGDTQPQHF. The CDR3 DNA sequence: TGTGCCAGCAGTGATGGGGACACTCAGCCCCAGCATTTT.

The chain carries TRBV4-3 and TRBJ1-4; the D gene is possibly TRBD1 (6 bases). Germline CDR1 and CDR2: LGHNA and YSLEER. The germline V and J ends were trimmed by 4 bases and 5 bases, with 17 bases remaining between them. This CDR3 has 16 residues. The DNA of the CDR3 is TGCGCCAGCAGCCCGGGATCGACAGGAAGAAATGAAAAACTGTTTTTT. Translating it yields CASSPGSTGRNEKLFF.

The rearrangement links TRBV18 to TRBJ1-1; no clear D gene. CDR1 is KGHSH, CDR2 LQKENI, per germline. V dropped 8 bases and J dropped 1 base, with 11 bases sitting between them. The CDR3 consists of 13 residues. In DNA form, the CDR3 reads TGTGCCAGCGGAGGCCCTACGAACACTGAAGCTTTCTTT. It yields the protein CASGGPTNTEAFF.

Written as DNA, the CDR3 is TGTGCCAGTACCCTCGGGGTGGCCATTCAGCCCCAGCATTTT. It encodes CASTLGVAIQPQHF. This chain links TRBV19 with TRBJ1-5; D is uncertain. This CDR3 is built from 14 residues. The germline CDR1 and CDR2 sequences are LNHDA and SQIVND (reference sequence). V dropped 7 bases and J dropped 6 bases, with 16 bases sitting between them.

This clone has a count of ten or more. V is TRBV23-1 and J is TRBJ2-5; 9 bases are a match to TRBD1. TRBV23-1 is classed as an ORF, of uncertain function. The CDR3 sequence is 15 residues long. The trim removed 1 base at V and 2 bases at J, leaving 2 bases unmatched. Here the CDR3 reads CASSQWGQGQETQYF. CDR3 coding DNA: TGCGCCAGCAGTCAATGGGGACAGGGACAAGAGACCCAGTACTTC.

V and J are TRBV6-6 and TRBJ1-5; a weak D match, TRBD1 (6 bases). The CDR3 length is 13 residues. Germline V gene lookup returns CDR1 MNHNY and CDR2 SVGAGI (reference sequence). The germline V and J ends were trimmed by 8 bases and 6 bases, with 14 bases remaining between them. The CDR3 DNA sequence: TGTGCCAGCGAGGCAGGGGCTCGTCAGCCCCAGCATTTT. Translating gives CASEAGARQPQHF.

This clone was seen a handful of times. The chain employs TRBV10-3 and TRBJ2-5, with D possibly TRBD1 on 5 matching bases. The CDR3 is 12 amino acids. V was clipped by 8 bases and J by 2 bases, with 9 bases between them. Germline CDR1 and CDR2: ENHRY and SYGVKD. For the CDR3, the DNA is TGTGCCATCGCAGGGCGGCAAGAGACCCAGTACTTC. It encodes CAIAGRQETQYF.

The table lists this clone with a few counts. This chain connects TRBV15 to TRBJ2-5; D gene uncertain. This CDR3 spans 13 amino acids. Per the germline V gene, CDR1 is LNHNV and CDR2 is YYDKDF (reference sequence). V gave up 0 bases and J gave up 10 bases, with 12 bases separating them. The CDR3 spells CATSRDREQNQYF. The CDR3 bases are TGTGCCACCAGCAGAGATAGAGAGCAAAACCAGTACTTC.

This clone was counted only a few times. V usage is TRBV4-1 and J usage is TRBJ2-1; TRBD2 agrees at 7 bases. The V segment lost 4 bases and the J segment 1 base; nucleotides outside the gene matches: 4. CDR1 and CDR2 from the germline V gene are MGHRA and YSYEKL. The CDR3 is 15 residues long. As DNA, the CDR3 is TGCGCCAGCAGCCGCGAGGGAGGGTCCTACAATGAGCAGTTCTTC. Its protein product is CASSREGGSYNEQFF.

This sequence joins TRBV5-5 and TRBJ2-3; 7 nucleotides match TRBD2. Germline CDR1 is SGHKS and CDR2 is YYEKEE (reference sequence). This CDR3 region has 14 residues. The trim removed 4 bases at V and 0 bases at J, leaving 2 bases unmatched. CDR3 coding DNA: TGTGCCAGCAGCGCACTAGCGAGCACAGATACGCAGTATTTT. Translating gives CASSALASTDTQYF.

This clone turned up a few times. The rearrangement uses TRBV29-1 and TRBJ2-7; 10 bases align to TRBD1. Germline V gene data show CDR1 as SQVTM and CDR2 as ANQGSEA. The ends lost 2 bases at V and 5 bases at J; junction bases unmatched: 3. This CDR3 is built from 13 residues. The CDR3 spells CSVERDRGHEQYF. For the CDR3, the DNA is TGCAGCGTTGAAAGGGACAGGGGCCACGAGCAGTACTTC.